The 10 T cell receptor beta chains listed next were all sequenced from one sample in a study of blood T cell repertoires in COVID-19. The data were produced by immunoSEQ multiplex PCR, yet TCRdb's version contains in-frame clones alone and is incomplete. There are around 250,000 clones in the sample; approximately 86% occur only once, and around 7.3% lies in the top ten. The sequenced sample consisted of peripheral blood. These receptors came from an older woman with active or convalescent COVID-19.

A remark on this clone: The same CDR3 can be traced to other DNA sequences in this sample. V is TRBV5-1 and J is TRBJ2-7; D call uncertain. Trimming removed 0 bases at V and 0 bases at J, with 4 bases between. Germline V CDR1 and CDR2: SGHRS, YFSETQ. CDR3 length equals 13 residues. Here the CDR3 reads CASSLAVSYEQYF. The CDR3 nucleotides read TGCGCCAGCAGCTTGGCGGTCTCCTACGAGCAGTACTTC. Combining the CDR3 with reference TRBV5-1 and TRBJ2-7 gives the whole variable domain KAGVTQTPRYLIKTRGQQVTLSCSPISGHRSVSWYQQTPGQGLQFLFEYFSETQRNKGNFPGRFSGRQFSNSRSEMNVSTLELGDSALYLCASSLAVSYEQYFGPGTRLTVT.

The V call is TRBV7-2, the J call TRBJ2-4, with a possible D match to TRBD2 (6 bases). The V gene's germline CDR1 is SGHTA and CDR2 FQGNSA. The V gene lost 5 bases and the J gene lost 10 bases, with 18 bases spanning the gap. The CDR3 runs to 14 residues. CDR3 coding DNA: TGTGCCAGCAGCCCATCGGGACTGAGAGATATTCAGTACTTC. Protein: CASSPSGLRDIQYF.

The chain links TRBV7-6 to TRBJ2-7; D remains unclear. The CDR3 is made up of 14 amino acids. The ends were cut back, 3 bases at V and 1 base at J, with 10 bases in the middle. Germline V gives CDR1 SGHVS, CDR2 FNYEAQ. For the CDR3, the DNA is TGTGCCAGCAGCTTGATTGACGGGTCCTACGAGCAGTACTTC. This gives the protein CASSLIDGSYEQYF.

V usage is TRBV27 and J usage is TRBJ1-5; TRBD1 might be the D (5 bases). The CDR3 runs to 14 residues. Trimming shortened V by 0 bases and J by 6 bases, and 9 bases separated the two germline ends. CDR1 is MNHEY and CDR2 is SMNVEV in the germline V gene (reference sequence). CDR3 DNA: TGTGCCAGCAGTTTATCGTTTAGGGGTCAGCCCCAGCATTTT. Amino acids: CASSLSFRGQPQHF.

The CDR3 DNA reads TGTGCTAGTGGTCCATACGGGGCCCAGTACTTC. The encoded protein is CASGPYGAQYF. The chain couples TRBV12-5 to TRBJ2-5; TRBD2 might be the D (5 bases). The germline CDR1 and CDR2 sequences are LGHNT and FRNRAP. The length of the CDR3 is 11 residues. V dropped 5 bases and J dropped 9 bases, with 10 bases sitting between them.

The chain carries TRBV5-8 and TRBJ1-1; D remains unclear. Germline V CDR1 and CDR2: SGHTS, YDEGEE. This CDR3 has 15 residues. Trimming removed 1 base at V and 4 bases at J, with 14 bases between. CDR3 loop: CASSLFYGLGTEAFF. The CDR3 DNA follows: TGTGCCAGCAGCTTGTTCTATGGGCTGGGCACTGAAGCTTTCTTT.

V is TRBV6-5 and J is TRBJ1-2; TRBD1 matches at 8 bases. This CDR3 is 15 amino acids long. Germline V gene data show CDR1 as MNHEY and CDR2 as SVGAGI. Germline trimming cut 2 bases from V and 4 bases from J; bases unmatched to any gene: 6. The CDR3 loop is CASSYLQGDRYGYTF. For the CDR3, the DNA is TGTGCCAGCAGTTACCTACAGGGGGACCGCTATGGCTACACCTTC.

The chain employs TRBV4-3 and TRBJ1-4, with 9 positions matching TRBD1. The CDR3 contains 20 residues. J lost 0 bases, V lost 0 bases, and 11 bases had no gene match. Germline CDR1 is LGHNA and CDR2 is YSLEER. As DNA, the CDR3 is TGCGCCAGCAGCCAAGAATCATTCCTCCGGGACAGGGCAACTAATGAAAAACTGTTTTTT. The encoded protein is CASSQESFLRDRATNEKLFF.

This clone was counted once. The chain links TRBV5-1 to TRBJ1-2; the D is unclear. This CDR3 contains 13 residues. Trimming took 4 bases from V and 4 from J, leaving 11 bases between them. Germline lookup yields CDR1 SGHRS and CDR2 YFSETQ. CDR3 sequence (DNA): TGCGCCAGCAGCCTGGACTTACCCTATGGCTACACCTTC. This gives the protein CASSLDLPYGYTF.

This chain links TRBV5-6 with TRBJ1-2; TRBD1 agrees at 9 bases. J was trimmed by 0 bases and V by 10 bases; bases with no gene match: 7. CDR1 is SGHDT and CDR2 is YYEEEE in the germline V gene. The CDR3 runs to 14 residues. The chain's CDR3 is CAGGQGPANYGYTF. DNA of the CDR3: TGTGCCGGAGGACAGGGGCCAGCTAACTATGGCTACACCTTC.